This T cell receptor (beta chain) was recovered during a study of technical replicates of blood from a few donors. TCRdb's copy holds only in-frame clones and misses some; the assay was immunoSEQ multiplex PCR. This sample has roughly 72,000 clones, with just under 95% found just once. The CDR3 has 15 amino acids. CDR1 SEHNR and CDR2 FQNEAQ come from the germline V gene (reference sequence). V was shortened by 5 bases and J by 1 base, with 13 bases between the two germline ends. This receptor was obtained from a human donor in good health. V and J are TRBV7-9 and TRBJ2-3, with a possible D match to TRBD1 (6 bases). Sequencing input: T cells isolated from PBMCs. As DNA, the CDR3 is TGTGCCAGCAGCAGCCCAGGGGCTGGCACAGATACGCAGTATTTT. This gives the protein CASSSPGAGTDTQYF.